This record concerns one T cell receptor (beta chain) sequence. Assay used: immunoSEQ multiplex PCR; TCRdb lists only in-frame clones, some missing. The sample has roughly 200,000 clones; approximately 80% are singletons. The V gene lost 0 bases and the J gene lost 4 bases, with 9 bases spanning the gap. The V gene's germline CDR1 is LNHNV and CDR2 YYDKDF (reference sequence). The CDR3 contains 14 residues. The sample originates from a study of blood T cell repertoires in COVID-19. Overall study context: From T cells, B-cell-depleted T cells, or PBMCs came the material, which was cDNA or gDNA.

Sequenced material: peripheral blood. The rearrangement links TRBV15 to TRBJ1-1; D possibly corresponds to TRBD1 (6 bases). The TCR sequence derives from a middle-aged woman with COVID-19, enrolled during active disease. The CDR3 loop is CATSRDRGFTEAFF. The CDR3 nucleotides are TGTGCCACCAGCAGAGATAGGGGGTTCACTGAAGCTTTCTTT.